A single T cell receptor (beta chain) is shown here with its context. The antigen is unknown. This CDR3 is built from 14 residues. With 2 bases removed from V and 4 bases from J, the gap between germline ends came to 10 bases. Quantitative 5'-RACE with molecular barcodes produced the TCR beta libraries. One entry per CDR3 protein, called by TCRdb with MiXCR from the 5' RACE reads. Of 380,000 or so distinct CDR3 sequences listed, around 20% are singletons. This specimen comes from a study of CD8 T cells in ankylosing spondylitis. The study, taken as a whole, reports: In reactive arthritis synovial fluid and blood, some motif variants had been reported before. Characteristic of ankylosing spondylitis blood, it appeared, was a TCR beta motif comprising roughly eight highly homologous variants. Researchers report that disease-linked clones proved CD8+ and relatively rare in peripheral blood.

The clonotype comes from a male donor with ankylosing spondylitis or in good health (not recorded which). The chain recombines TRBV12-3 or TRBV12-4 with TRBJ2-3; D gene ambiguous. The sequencing sample was made of blood, either unsorted or a sorted T cell fraction (not recorded which). CDR3 bases: TGTGCCAGCAGTTTACGGACCTCCCCAGATACGCAGTATTTT. Translation gives CASSLRTSPDTQYF.